This TCR beta chain was sequenced during a study of blood T cell repertoires in COVID-19. Study at large: From the United States, Italy and Spain came samples of acute and convalescent COVID-19.

Produced via immunoSEQ multiplex PCR; TCRdb's table is partial and in-frame only. The sample records roughly 100,000 clones, about 90% being singletons. Only one count was recorded for this clone. Seattle-derived patients entered the study during active infection and were followed longitudinally. The sample consisted of peripheral blood. The TCR comes from a human donor with COVID-19, enrolled during active disease. The donor label of this sample is uncertain.

CDR3 region: CASSPGGGAGYGYTF. CDR3 nucleotides: TGTGCCAGCAGCCCCGGGGGGGGCGCGGGCTATGGCTACACCTTC. The genes are TRBV5-4 and TRBJ1-2; a weak D match, TRBD1 (6 bases). Per the germline V gene, CDR1 is SGHNT and CDR2 is YYREEE (reference sequence). V gave up 4 bases and J gave up 4 bases, with 17 bases separating them. The CDR3 totals 15 residues.